This T cell receptor (beta chain) emerged from a study of naive and memory T cell subsets listed by TCRdb under 2017. Regarding the complete study: An open-source, UMI-based TCR alpha and beta sequencing pipeline was applied to sorted naive and memory peripheral blood T cell subsets. The results of the functional CMV T cell responses matched the IgG serology results in every case. RNA was DNase-treated and reverse transcribed with TCR constant-region primers, mostly using SuperScript III. What the work shows at the level of the full study, not this receptor alone: After error correction, over 85% of naive TCR sequences appeared only once, giving much steeper abundance distributions than memory subsets. No ground truth was available to validate the repertoire findings for the naive and memory subsets. A few larger clonotypes were present in naive repertoires, especially CD8 naive repertoires, and these clonotypes were possibly memory cells re-expressing CD45RA. RNA-based TCR counts may be affected by expression changes linked to T cell activation and differentiation. TCR abundance followed a power law whose exponent differed between naive and memory subsets but was consistent across the three individuals. In both CD4 and CD8 cells, the Gini index increased while Shannon and inverse Simpson diversity decreased from naive through CM, EM and EMRA. A clonotype was defined as a single alpha or beta chain sequence rather than as a paired alpha/beta receptor.

Looking up the germline V gene yields CDR1 MNHEY and CDR2 SVGAGI. CDR3 length: 15 amino acids, cysteine to phenylalanine. Solely the CDR3 DNA is kept, with 45 bases framed from the first base. V is trimmed back by 7 bases and J by 5 bases, and the junction contains 10 bases that no gene match accounts for. As for this clonotype: What antigen it recognizes has not been identified. No quality values exist for individual bases; no much larger clone is one base distant.

Library preparation used UMI-ligation and nested PCR. An equimolar mix of two oligonucleotides covering both TRBC1 and TRBC2 was used as the beta constant-region primer. A single-stranded oligonucleotide containing the SP2 primer and a 12-nucleotide UMI was joined to the 3' end of the cDNA by T4 RNA ligase 1. The ligated cDNA went through four rounds of PCR with nested alpha and beta constant-region primers together with the SP2 primer. Incubation of the ligation reaction lasted about 20-25 hours at 16 degrees C. To avoid over-amplification, PCR2 was usually performed as a SYBR Green qPCR and halted once a predetermined threshold was reached. Agencourt AMPure XP magnetic beads were used for all purifications after the first. Library amounts were measured by Qubit and library quality was assessed on a TapeStation, where the main peak was expected at around 650 bp. Pooled libraries were sequenced on an Illumina MiSeq using v2 2x251 paired-end kits, and typically roughly 0.9-2.2 million reads were obtained per sample. Libraries were pooled at 3 to 4 nM per sample, and about 5-7% PhiX was added to improve cluster recognition. The published analysis was carried out like this. Using tag matching that tolerated one base-pair mismatch, Decombinator assigned V and J genes to FASTQ reads that had been processed by Demultiplexor. UMIs were used by Collapsinator to correct both sequencing errors and frequency errors arising from PCR heterogeneity. CDR3Translator translated TCRs and extracted CDR3s from the conserved cysteine to the FGXG phenylalanine, flagging non-productive sequences. Repertoires were subsampled to equal numbers of UMI-defined TCRs before Gini, Shannon entropy and inverse Simpson indices were calculated. Power-law fits to clonotype abundance distributions were performed by maximum likelihood within the linear range. On one naive CD8 sample, the pipeline and MIGEC gave similar UMI counts, unique TCR numbers and clonal distributions. One analysis removed from the naive repertoire any naive TCRs that were also present in any memory subset from the same donor. The repertoires were searched for some 7,300 CMV-associated CDR3 sequences that had been compiled from VDJdb and a published dataset. Using fastp trimming at Q25 and MiXCR clonotype assembly, TCRdb reanalyzed the public sequencing data and kept in-frame beta chains. Rows are unified per CDR3 protein, each entry keeping the most common DNA and genes. These V and J calls derive from TCRdb rather than the authors' analysis. The sample table holds 130,000 to 150,000 distinct CDR3 sequences, of which 15% to 20% were seen once. The ten top clones hold about 0.15% of the sample.

From the second PCR step on, the TCR alpha and beta chain libraries were amplified in separate reactions. Donor CMV status was determined by IFNgamma production from CD4+ T cells after overnight stimulation of fresh PBMCs with CMV viral lysate. CD4 T cells were positively selected with Miltenyi beads, followed by positive selection of CD8 T cells from the CD4-negative fraction. After staining for CD3, CD4, CD8, CD45RA, CD27 and a live/dead dye, cells were sorted on a BD Aria II into four subsets based on CD45RA and CD27. A few healthy volunteers provided blood, and each donor's sample was split into CD4 and CD8 T cells and then further divided into four differentiation subsets. Roughly 120 ml of peripheral blood was collected from each donor, and PBMC were isolated from the blood using Ficoll-Paque PLUS density-gradient centrifugation. Sorted cells were lysed in RLT buffer, after which RNA was extracted using a Qiagen RNeasy kit and stored at -80 degrees C.

The rearrangement joined TRBV6-5 to TRBJ2-2, with TRBD1 identical over 7 junction bases. The material sequenced was naive CD4+ T cells from blood. This specimen's cell subset or site label, interpreted: naive T cells, CD45RA high CD27+. The clonotype comes from a human donor in good health. The sequence in DNA is TGTGCCAGCACTCGGGGACAGCTTCCGACCGGGGAGCTGTTTTTT. This is translated as CASTRGQLPTGELFF.